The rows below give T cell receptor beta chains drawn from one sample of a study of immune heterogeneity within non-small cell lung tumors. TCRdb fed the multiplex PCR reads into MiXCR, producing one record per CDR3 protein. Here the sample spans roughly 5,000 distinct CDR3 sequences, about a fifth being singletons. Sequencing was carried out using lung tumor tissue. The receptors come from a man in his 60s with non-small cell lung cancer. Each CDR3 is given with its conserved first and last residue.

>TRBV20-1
CSARDSRGDSYEQYF
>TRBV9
CASTPGSRGDEQYF
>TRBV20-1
CSSPVWTPQETQYF
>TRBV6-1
CASSRTGADNEQFF
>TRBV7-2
CASSLVPRRASYEQYF
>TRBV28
CASDRGPSGANVLTF
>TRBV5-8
CASSLGVGDGYNEQFF
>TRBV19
CASSLTSGNNNEQFF
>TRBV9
CASSVGAGVPNTGELFF
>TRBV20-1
CSARSPGANVLTF
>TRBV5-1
CASSLSQGTRLYEQYF
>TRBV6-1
CASSPLARPDTQYF
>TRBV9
CASSVARLAGDEQFF
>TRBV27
CASSLKVATQETQYF
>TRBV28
CASSFPTKIGGYRSGANVLTF
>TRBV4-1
CASSHRTGPNTGELFF
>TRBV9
CASSVTGGDTDTQYF
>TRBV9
CASSPDATGGLYEQYF
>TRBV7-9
CASSLLEDNNEQFF
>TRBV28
CASSSWGAFHSPLHF
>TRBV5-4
CASSLVGGSTDTQYF
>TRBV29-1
CSVLLARKSTDTQYF
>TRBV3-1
CASTPQETQYF
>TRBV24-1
CATSEPRMTNEQFF
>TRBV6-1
CASSPGTSRRNEQFF
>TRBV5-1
CASSPRRGPVGYGYTF
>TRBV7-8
CASSTRDRGDSPLHF
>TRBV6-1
CASSGTGGRGELFF
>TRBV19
CASSITLQGKGELFF
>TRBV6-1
CASGGPGANYGYTF
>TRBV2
CASSDEAGGGTGELFF
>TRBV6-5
CASSYSRYRVDTEAFF
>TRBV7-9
CARSRKNQPQHF
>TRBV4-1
CASSQEIRQYTEAFF
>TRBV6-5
CASSYLNSPLHF
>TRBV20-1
CSAATGGLYGYTF
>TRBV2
CASSELSASYNEQFF
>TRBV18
CASSPPVVGSSYEQYF
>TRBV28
CASSLASGLGIAAKTYEQYF
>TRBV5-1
CASSSISGRNTGELFF
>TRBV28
CASSSSGLGGYNQRQHF